The following is a TCR beta chain sequence with its context. Its antigen is unidentified. An approximately 210 ng quantity of DNA, 25,000 to 35,000 T cell genomes, went into the sorted-subset replicate PCRs. Sequenced by immunoSEQ multiplex PCR; TCRdb stores in-frame clones only, minus some. The sample holds about 2 million clones, 95% seen once. This sample stems from a study of shared clonotypes between healthy human individuals. Findings of the study overall: For naive CD4 cells, around 5.1% of clonotypes were shared across a handful of donors.

Each donor was a Caucasian adult residing in Nashville, Tennessee. CD4+ cells underwent separation, giving CD45RA+ naive and CD45RA-negative memory subsets. Trimming at V came to 5 bases and at J to 5 bases, leaving 14 bases not matched to a gene. The CDR3 contains 17 residues. CDR1 and CDR2 from the germline V gene are ENHRY and SYGVKD. The sample was naive CD4+ T cells sorted from blood. Subset described: CD45RA+ positively selected. This TCR was sampled from a young man in good health. The chain employs TRBV10-3 and TRBJ2-3; TRBD2 matches 9 bases. CDR3 in amino acids: CAISISAGGGSQDTQYF. For the CDR3, the DNA is TGTGCCATCAGTATCTCGGCGGGAGGGGGTTCGCAAGATACGCAGTATTTT.